One and the same sample provided the 10 T cell receptor beta chains below, sequenced in a study of T cell responses to AZD1222 COVID-19 vaccine. The protocol was immunoSEQ multiplex PCR, while the TCRdb copy is restricted to in-frame clones and leaves out a portion. The sample contains about 130,000 clones, approximately 83% of which appear only once. Sequencing used peripheral blood, obtained on day 0 of AZD1222 vaccination. The receptors shown here come from an adult in good health.

The chain joins TRBV5-5 to TRBJ2-3; 11 bases are shared with TRBD2. CDR3 length equals 15 residues. Trimming took 2 bases from V and 11 from J; bases not matched to a gene: 10. Germline V CDR1 and CDR2: SGHKS, YYEKEE (reference sequence). The CDR3 is CASSFYSSGGAEQYF. The CDR3 DNA reads TGTGCCAGCAGCTTTTATAGTAGCGGGGGGGCTGAGCAGTATTTT.

V usage is TRBV10-2 and J usage is TRBJ2-7; 10 nucleotides align to TRBD2. CDR1 is WSHSY and CDR2 is SAAADI in the germline V gene. This CDR3 contains 17 residues. Germline trimming cut 2 bases from V and 1 base from J; bases unmatched to any gene: 8. In DNA form, the CDR3 reads TGCGCCAGCAGTGAGACAGGGCTAGCGGGGGTATCCTACGAGCAGTACTTC. It is translated as CASSETGLAGVSYEQYF.

The chain recombines TRBV9 with TRBJ2-1; D is ambiguous. Germline assignment: CDR1 SGDLS and CDR2 YYNGEE. CDR3 length equals 14 residues. Trimming cost V 3 bases and J 0 bases, with 7 bases left between them. The CDR3: CASSAYPSYNEQFF. The CDR3 DNA reads TGTGCCAGCAGCGCATATCCCTCCTACAATGAGCAGTTCTTC.

The chain uses TRBV28 and TRBJ2-5, with D possibly being TRBD1 (6 bases). Per the germline V gene, CDR1 is MDHEN and CDR2 is SYDVKM. V lost 6 bases and J lost 7, with 18 bases in between. The CDR3 has 14 amino acids. CDR3 nucleotide sequence: TGTGCCAGCAGCCCTCTGGAACAGGGATGGACCCAGTACTTC. Protein: CASSPLEQGWTQYF.

This clone was detected only once. The chain couples TRBV30 to TRBJ2-1, with TRBD2 matching over 11 bases. Per the germline V gene, CDR1 is GTSNPN and CDR2 is SVGIG (reference sequence). The V segment lost 1 base and the J segment 1 base; nucleotides outside the gene matches: 0. This CDR3 comprises 15 residues. The CDR3 nucleotides read TGTGCCTGGAGTGGACTAGCGGGATCCTACAATGAGCAGTTCTTC. It encodes CAWSGLAGSYNEQFF. Full variable domain (outside the CDR3, taken from reference TRBV30 and TRBJ2-1): SQTIHQWPATLVQPVGSPLSLECTVEGTSNPNLYWYRQAAGRGLQLLFYSVGIGQISSEVPQNLSASRPQDRQFILSSKKLLLSDSGFYLCAWSGLAGSYNEQFFGPGTRLTVL.

The chain couples TRBV11-2 to TRBJ2-1, with unresolved D. This CDR3 is built from 14 residues. The germline gives CDR1 SGHAT, CDR2 FQNNGV. The V end lost 0 bases, the J end lost 1 base, and 4 bases lay between the germline ends. CDR3 bases: TGTGCCAGCAGCTTAGATGCTTCCTACAATGAGCAGTTCTTC. Protein sequence: CASSLDASYNEQFF.

The CDR3 DNA follows: TGTGCCAGCAGTCCCGACGGCAGCTATGGCTACACCTTC. Translation: CASSPDGSYGYTF. J is TRBJ1-2 and V is TRBV6-5; D uncertain. The CDR3 is made up of 13 amino acids. The germline V gene has CDR1 MNHEY and CDR2 SVGAGI. V shed 5 bases and J shed 4 bases, with 11 bases lying between them.

This clone was observed a single time. The V call is TRBV9, the J call TRBJ1-5, with D uncertain. CDR3 length: 14 residues. Germline assignment: CDR1 SGDLS and CDR2 YYNGEE. Between the trimmed V and J ends, which lost 1 base and 0 bases, there was a span of 5 bases. The CDR3 region is CASSVTDSNQPQHF. The CDR3 nucleotides read TGTGCCAGCAGCGTAACAGATAGCAATCAGCCCCAGCATTTT.

The chain combines TRBV6-5 with TRBJ1-4; maybe TRBD1 (6 bases). Trimming pared 6 bases from V and 7 bases from J, leaving 18 bases between. In germline, CDR1 is MNHEY, CDR2 SVGAGI. The CDR3 sequence is 15 residues long. CDR3 protein: CASRPRGGGSEKLFF. In DNA, the CDR3 is TGTGCCAGCAGGCCCCGGGGAGGGGGGTCTGAAAAACTGTTTTTT.

In this sample, this clone turned up once. This chain links TRBV4-2 with TRBJ2-1; D call uncertain. Germline V gene sequence: CDR1 LGHNA, CDR2 YNFKEQ. Trimming pared 0 bases from V and 9 bases from J, leaving 12 bases between. CDR3 length: 14 residues. The CDR3 loop reads CASSQDSTRGEQFF. Here the CDR3 DNA reads TGTGCCAGCAGCCAAGATTCGACCCGCGGTGAGCAGTTCTTC.